A selection of T cell receptor beta chains follows, all from one sample in a study of regulatory T cells in long-lasting Graves disease. TCRdb re-called the multiplex PCR reads with MiXCR, one entry per CDR3 protein. Of 400,000 to 600,000 distinct CDR3 sequences detected, around a fifth appear once; the ten largest clones hold about 7%. The material sequenced was peripheral blood mononuclear cells (PBMCs), taken when the disease was refractory, from a patient treated with antithyroid drugs. The origin of the receptors is a female donor with Graves disease. CDR3s include the opening cysteine and the closing phenylalanine or tryptophan. D genes are given only for firm matches. Where a row states a size, it is once, few, many or the class of an expanded clone; other rows omit it.

j_gene,d_gene,abundance,v_gene,CDR3nt,CDR3aa
TRBJ2-5,TRBD1,many,TRBV7-8,TGTGCCAGCACTAGAGAAAGGACCGGGACAGGGGGCCGAGAGACCCAGTACTTC,CASTRERTGTGGRETQYF
TRBJ2-5,-,-,TRBV5-1,TGCGCCAGCAGCTTGGGTTCGGGACTAGAGACCCAGTACTTC,CASSLGSGLETQYF
TRBJ1-5,-,many,TRBV28,TGTGCCAGCAGTCCACCGGGCTGGAGCGGCGATCAGCCCCAGCATTTT,CASSPPGWSGDQPQHF
TRBJ1-5,-,few,TRBV6-1,TGTGCCAGCAGTGATTGGGGATATAGCAATCAGCCCCAGCATTTT,CASSDWGYSNQPQHF
TRBJ1-1,-,-,TRBV11-2,TGTGCCAGCGCTGCCCCGTATTCAAAGGGAGACACTGAAGCTTTCTTT,CASAAPYSKGDTEAFF
TRBJ1-2,-,-,TRBV6-1,TGTGCCAGCTCACCAGGTGACAGCAACTATGGCTACACCTTC,CASSPGDSNYGYTF
TRBJ1-2,-,many,TRBV6-2/TRBV6-3,TGTGCCAGCAGTTACGCCAATAACTATGGCTACACCTTC,CASSYANNYGYTF
TRBJ2-3,-,-,TRBV11-1,TGTGCCAGCAGCACACAGCCCACAGATACGCAGTATTTT,CASSTQPTDTQYF
TRBJ1-4,-,-,TRBV24-1,TGTGCCACCAGTGATTCCTGGTCCGAAAAACTGTTTTTT,CATSDSWSEKLFF
TRBJ1-1,-,many,TRBV5-1,TGCGCCAGCAGCCCCACACCAGGGAGCACTGAAGCTTTCTTT,CASSPTPGSTEAFF
TRBJ2-3,-,few,TRBV28,TGTGCCATTTCAAATACGCAGTATTTT,CAISNTQYF
TRBJ2-7,-,many,TRBV28,TGTGCCAGCGGAATCCGGGCCTTAATTGGGTCCTCCTACGAGCAGTACTTC,CASGIRALIGSSYEQYF
TRBJ2-2,-,-,TRBV11-3,TGTGCCAGCAGCCTGACACGTGGGGGTCCCGGGGAGCTGTTTTTT,CASSLTRGGPGELFF
TRBJ2-5,TRBD2,-,TRBV3-1,TGTGCCAGCAGCCAAGGAGGAACGGGAGGGGAAGAGACCCAATACTTC,CASSQGGTGGEETQYF
TRBJ2-5,TRBD1,many,TRBV19,TGTGCCAGTAGTATAGGACAGGGGGGAGAGACCCAGTACTTC,CASSIGQGGETQYF
TRBJ1-4,TRBD1,many,TRBV2,TGTGCCAGCAGTGCGGAGGACAGGGAAGATGAAAAACTGTTTTTT,CASSAEDREDEKLFF
TRBJ1-1,-,few,TRBV9,TGTGCCAGCAGCGCAGGCCTCAAAGGCACTGAAGCTTTCTTT,CASSAGLKGTEAFF
TRBJ2-5,-,few,TRBV14,TGTGCCAGCAGCCGATGGGGCAGGGAGCAGGAGACCCAGTACTTC,CASSRWGREQETQYF
TRBJ2-7,-,many,TRBV28,TGTGCCAGCAGTTCCGCGGGACCCCCAATTTACGAGCAGTACTTC,CASSSAGPPIYEQYF
TRBJ2-5,-,-,TRBV2,TGTGCCAGCACGTACCAAGAGACCCAGTACTTC,CASTYQETQYF
TRBJ1-1,TRBD1,-,TRBV29-1,TGCAGCGTCAACAGGGGGCAGGGCACTGAAGCTTTCTTT,CSVNRGQGTEAFF
TRBJ1-1,-,many,TRBV12-3/TRBV12-4,TGTGCCAGCAGTTTTCGGGTCGGGATCAGGAAACACACTGAAGCTTTCTTT,CASSFRVGIRKHTEAFF
TRBJ2-7,TRBD2,many,TRBV27,TGTGCCAGCACGGGTAGCGGGAGATACGAGCAGTACTTC,CASTGSGRYEQYF
TRBJ1-2,-,many,TRBV12-3/TRBV12-4,TGTGCCAGCAGTTTTGGGACAACCGGAAGATACGAAGCTAACTATGGCTACACCTTC,CASSFGTTGRYEANYGYTF
TRBJ1-2,-,many,TRBV27,TGTGCCAGCAGTTTATACCCGGGAAACTATGGCTACACCTTC,CASSLYPGNYGYTF
TRBJ2-7,TRBD1,few,TRBV9,TGTGCCAGCAACCGGCGAGGGACAGAAAATTCCTACGAGCAGTACTTC,CASNRRGTENSYEQYF
TRBJ1-6,-,many,TRBV28,TGTGCCAGCAGACGACCCTCGGGGCTGATCAATTCACCCCTCCACTTT,CASRRPSGLINSPLHF
TRBJ1-5,-,many,TRBV2,TGTGCCAGCAATCGGGGGCTCAGTCAGCCCCAGCATTTT,CASNRGLSQPQHF
TRBJ2-5,TRBD1,many,TRBV24-1,TGTGCCACCAGTGATGTCGGACAGGCGAACCAAGAGACCCAGTACTTC,CATSDVGQANQETQYF
TRBJ2-2,-,few,TRBV27,TGTGCCAGCAGTTTCGAAACAGGGTTCCCCGGGGAGCTGTTTTTT,CASSFETGFPGELFF
TRBJ2-7,TRBD2,many,TRBV19,TGTGCCAGTAGGGCTAGCGGGACCTCCTACGAGCAGTACTTC,CASRASGTSYEQYF
TRBJ1-6,-,few,TRBV15,TGTGCCACGGGGAGCGGAGGCACATATAATTCACCCCTCCACTTT,CATGSGGTYNSPLHF
TRBJ2-5,TRBD1,many,TRBV28,TGTGCCAGCAGTTTGGTGGCAGGGGGTACTCAAGAGACCCAGTACTTC,CASSLVAGGTQETQYF